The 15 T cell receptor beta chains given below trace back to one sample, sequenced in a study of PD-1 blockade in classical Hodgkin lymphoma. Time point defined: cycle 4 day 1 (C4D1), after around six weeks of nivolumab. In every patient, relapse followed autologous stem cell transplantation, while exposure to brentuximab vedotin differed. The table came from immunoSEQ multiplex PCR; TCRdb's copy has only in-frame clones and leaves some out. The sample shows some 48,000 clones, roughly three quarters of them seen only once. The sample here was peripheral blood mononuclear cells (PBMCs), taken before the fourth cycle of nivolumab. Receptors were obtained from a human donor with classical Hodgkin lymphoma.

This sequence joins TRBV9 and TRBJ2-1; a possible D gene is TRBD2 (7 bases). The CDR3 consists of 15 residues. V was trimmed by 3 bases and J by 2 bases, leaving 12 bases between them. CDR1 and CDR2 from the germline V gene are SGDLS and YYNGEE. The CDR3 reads CASSAPGGPYNEQFF. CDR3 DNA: TGTGCCAGCAGCGCCCCCGGGGGGCCCTACAATGAGCAGTTCTTC.

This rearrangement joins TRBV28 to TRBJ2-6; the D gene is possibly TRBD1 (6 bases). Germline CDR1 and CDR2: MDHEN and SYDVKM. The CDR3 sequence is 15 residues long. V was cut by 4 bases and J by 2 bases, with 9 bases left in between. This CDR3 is CASSSQGTGANVLTF. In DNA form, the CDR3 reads TGTGCCAGCAGTTCACAGGGAACTGGGGCCAACGTCCTGACTTTC.

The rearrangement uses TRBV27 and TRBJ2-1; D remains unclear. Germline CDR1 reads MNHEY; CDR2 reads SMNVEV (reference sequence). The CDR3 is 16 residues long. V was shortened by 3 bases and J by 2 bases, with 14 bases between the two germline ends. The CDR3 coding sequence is TGTGCCAGCAGTTTCAGCAGAGCTGCGGCCTACAATGAGCAGTTCTTC. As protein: CASSFSRAAAYNEQFF.

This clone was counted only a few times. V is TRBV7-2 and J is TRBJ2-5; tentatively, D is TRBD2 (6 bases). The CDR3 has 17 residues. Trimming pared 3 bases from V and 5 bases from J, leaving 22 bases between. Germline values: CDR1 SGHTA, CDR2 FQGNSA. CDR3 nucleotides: TGTGCCAGCAGCTTCGGTCTACACCAGCGGGTCGGGGAGACCCAGTACTTC. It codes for CASSFGLHQRVGETQYF.

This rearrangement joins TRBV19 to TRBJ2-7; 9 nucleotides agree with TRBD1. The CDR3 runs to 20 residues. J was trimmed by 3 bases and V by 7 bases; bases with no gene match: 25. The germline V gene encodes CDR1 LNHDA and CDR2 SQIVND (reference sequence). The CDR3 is CASTLHRGPPPWRIFYEQYF. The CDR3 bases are TGTGCCAGTACCCTCCACAGGGGGCCGCCCCCGTGGAGAATCTTCTACGAGCAGTACTTC.

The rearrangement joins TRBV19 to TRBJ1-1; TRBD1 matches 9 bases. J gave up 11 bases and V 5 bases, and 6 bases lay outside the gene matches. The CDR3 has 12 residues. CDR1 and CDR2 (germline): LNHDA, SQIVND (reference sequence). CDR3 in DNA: TGTGCCAGTAGTCTTTTACAGGGGGCGGCTTTCTTT. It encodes CASSLLQGAAFF.

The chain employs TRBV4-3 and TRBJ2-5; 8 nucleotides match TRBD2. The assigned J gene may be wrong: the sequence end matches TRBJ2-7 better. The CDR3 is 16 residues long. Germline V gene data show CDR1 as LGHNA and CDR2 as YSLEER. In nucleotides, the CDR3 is TGCGCCAGCAGCCAAGATCGAAGCGGGGGTGGTTACGAGCAGTACTTC. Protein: CASSQDRSGGGYEQYF.

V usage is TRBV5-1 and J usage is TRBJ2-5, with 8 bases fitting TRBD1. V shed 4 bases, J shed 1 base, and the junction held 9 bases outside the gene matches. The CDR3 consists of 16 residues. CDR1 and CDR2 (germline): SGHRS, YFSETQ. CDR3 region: CASSASTGALQETQYF. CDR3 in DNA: TGCGCCAGCAGCGCCTCGACAGGGGCGCTCCAAGAGACCCAGTACTTC.

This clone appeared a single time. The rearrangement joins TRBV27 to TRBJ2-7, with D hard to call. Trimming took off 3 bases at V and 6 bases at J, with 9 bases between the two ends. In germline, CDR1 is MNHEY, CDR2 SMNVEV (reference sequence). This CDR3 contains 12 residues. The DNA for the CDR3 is TGTGCCAGCAGTTTTACGCTGGGCGAGCAGTACTTC. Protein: CASSFTLGEQYF.

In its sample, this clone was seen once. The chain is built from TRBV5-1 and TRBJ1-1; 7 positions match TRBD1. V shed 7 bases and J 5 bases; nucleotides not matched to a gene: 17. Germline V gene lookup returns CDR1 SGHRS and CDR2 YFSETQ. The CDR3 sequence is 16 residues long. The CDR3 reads CASVRQGRAGRTEAFF. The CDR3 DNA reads TGCGCCAGCGTAAGACAGGGAAGAGCCGGTCGGACTGAAGCTTTCTTT.

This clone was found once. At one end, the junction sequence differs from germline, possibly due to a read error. The CDR3 DNA follows: TGTGCTAGCAGCAAAGAGCGGCAAGAGACCCAGTACTTC. Amino acids: CASSKERQETQYF. The V gene is TRBV7-7, the J gene TRBJ2-5, with D tentatively TRBD2 (5 bases). The CDR3 is 13 residues long. CDR1 and CDR2 from the germline V gene are SSHAT and FNYEAQ (reference sequence).

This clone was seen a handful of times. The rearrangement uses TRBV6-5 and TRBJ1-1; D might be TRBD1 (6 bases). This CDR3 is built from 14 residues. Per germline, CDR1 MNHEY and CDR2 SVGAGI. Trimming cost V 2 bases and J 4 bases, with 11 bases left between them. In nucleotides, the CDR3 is TGTGCCAGCAGTTACCAGGGGAGGGTCACTGAAGCTTTCTTT. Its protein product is CASSYQGRVTEAFF.

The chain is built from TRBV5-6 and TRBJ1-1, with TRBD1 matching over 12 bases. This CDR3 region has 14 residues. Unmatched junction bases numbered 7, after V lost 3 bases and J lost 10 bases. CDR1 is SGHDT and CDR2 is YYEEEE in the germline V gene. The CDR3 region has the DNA TGTGCCAGCAGCTCCCGGGACAGGGGGCCATTAGCTTTCTTT. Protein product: CASSSRDRGPLAFF.

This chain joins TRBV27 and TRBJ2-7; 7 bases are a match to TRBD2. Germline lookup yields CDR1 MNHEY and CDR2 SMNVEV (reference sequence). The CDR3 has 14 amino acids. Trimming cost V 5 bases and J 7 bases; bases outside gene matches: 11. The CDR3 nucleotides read TGTGCCAGCAGTCCTGCCCGGGAGGCTCTGGAGCAGTACTTC. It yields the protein CASSPAREALEQYF.

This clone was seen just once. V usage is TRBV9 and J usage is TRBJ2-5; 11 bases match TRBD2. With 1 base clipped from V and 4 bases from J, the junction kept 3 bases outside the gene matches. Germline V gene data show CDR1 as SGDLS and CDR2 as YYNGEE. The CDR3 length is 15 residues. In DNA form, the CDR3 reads TGTGCCAGCAGCGTACTAGCGGGGGGTATAGAGACCCAGTACTTC. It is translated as CASSVLAGGIETQYF.